These 14 T cell receptor beta chains came from one sample sequenced in a study of CXCR3-negative and CXCR3-positive naive CD8 T cells. UMI-labeled 5' RACE TRB cDNA libraries were prepared from the cells. Following a re-call of the 5' RACE reads, TCRdb has one entry per CDR3 protein and lacks DNA. The sample has tens of thousands of distinct CDR3 sequences; the top ten hold around 20%. The sample was memory CD8+ T cells from blood. The receptors shown here come from a human donor in good health. Some clones in this sample may be carry-over from other donors' samples.

The V call is TRBV29-1, the J call TRBJ2-3; TCRdb's D call, TRBD2, is unchecked because there is no DNA. Germline V lookup: CDR1 SQVTM, CDR2 ANQGSEA. The CDR3 contains 16 residues. The CDR3 region is CSVPRGVAGGTDTQYF.

This sequence joins TRBV4-2 and TRBJ2-1; TCRdb outputs TRBD1, but without DNA this stays unchecked. The CDR3 totals 18 residues. Germline V gene lookup returns CDR1 LGHNA and CDR2 YNFKEQ. The CDR3 spells CASSQPPPISGGRNEQFF.

The chain's CDR3 is CASSLVWGAGPQETQYF. The J gene is TRBJ2-5, the V gene TRBV7-2; no DNA is available, so the TRBD1 call from TCRdb remains unchecked. Germline CDR1 is SGHTA and CDR2 is FQGNSA. The CDR3 is made up of 17 amino acids.

The V call is TRBV7-2, the J call TRBJ2-7; TCRdb returns TRBD1, unconfirmable since there is no DNA. Germline lookup yields CDR1 SGHTA and CDR2 FQGNSA. The CDR3 is made up of 14 amino acids. Here the CDR3 reads CASSRGDTPYEQYF.

The chain carries TRBV15 and TRBJ1-1; lacking DNA, the TRBD1 call made by TCRdb goes unchecked. The germline V gene encodes CDR1 LNHNV and CDR2 YYDKDF (reference sequence). CDR3 size: 13 residues. Here the CDR3 reads CATSRFPAPEAFF.

This chain joins TRBV28 and TRBJ2-2; no DNA is available, so the TRBD1 call from TCRdb remains unchecked. The CDR3 runs to 14 residues. Germline V lookup: CDR1 MDHEN, CDR2 SYDVKM. The CDR3 reads CASRGVPNTGELFF.

This chain links TRBV14 with TRBJ2-3. Looked up from germline, CDR1 is SGHDN and CDR2 is FVKESK. This CDR3 spans 13 amino acids. CDR3 residues: CASSPVFGDTQYF.

V gene TRBV7-9 combines with J gene TRBJ2-7; TCRdb proposes TRBD1, but this gene call is untestable without DNA. The CDR3 length is 14 residues. Germline V CDR1 and CDR2: SEHNR, FQNEAQ (reference sequence). The CDR3 is CASSPGQGYYEQYF.

The V gene is TRBV28, the J gene TRBJ2-7. CDR1 is MDHEN, CDR2 SYDVKM, per germline. The CDR3 sequence is 14 residues long. The CDR3 sequence: CASSLPLKIHEQYF.

The V gene is TRBV28, the J gene TRBJ2-2; TCRdb's assignment of TRBD1 cannot be checked, as there is no DNA. This CDR3 has 15 amino acids. Germline values: CDR1 MDHEN, CDR2 SYDVKM. Here the CDR3 reads CASLEQVANTGELFF.

The chain joins TRBV20-1 to TRBJ2-7; the D call from TCRdb, TRBD1, cannot be confirmed without DNA. Germline CDR1 reads DFQATT; CDR2 reads SNEGSKA (reference sequence). CDR3 length: 14 residues. CDR3 sequence reads: CSARLRQGSNEQYF.

The V and J genes are TRBV3-1 and TRBJ2-7; TCRdb's D call of TRBD1 is untestable without DNA. The CDR3 spans 15 residues. The germline V gene has CDR1 LGHDT and CDR2 YNNKEL (reference sequence). CDR3 protein: CASSQEGGQGGEQYF.

The chain's CDR3 is CASKIDRASGNTIYF. The V and J genes are TRBV19 and TRBJ1-3; TCRdb names TRBD1, which stays unverified in the absence of DNA. The CDR3 extends over 15 amino acids. CDR1 is LNHDA, CDR2 SQIVND, per germline (reference sequence).

The V and J genes are TRBV7-6 and TRBJ2-5. The CDR3 loop spans 13 amino acids. Germline-derived CDR1 and CDR2 are SGHVS and FNYEAQ. This chain's CDR3 is CASSLEVGETQYF.